The 14 T cell receptor beta chains below all came from one sample that was sequenced in a study of blood T cell repertoires in COVID-19. Profiling relied on immunoSEQ multiplex PCR, and the TCRdb table lists in-frame clones only, not all of them. The sample includes 310,000 or so clones, 87% of them seen just once. Specimen: PBMCs or T cells enriched from blood (not recorded which). The receptors derive from a woman in her twenties or thirties who had recovered from COVID-19.

The chain combines TRBV4-2 with TRBJ2-7; D is perhaps TRBD2 (6 bases). There are 15 residues in the CDR3. Trimming took off 0 bases at V and 0 bases at J, with 9 bases between the two ends. CDR1 and CDR2 (germline): LGHNA, YNFKEQ. The CDR3 region is CASSQDAGSSYEQYF. The CDR3 DNA is TGTGCCAGCAGCCAAGACGCGGGGAGCTCCTACGAGCAGTACTTC.

The chain couples TRBV19 to TRBJ1-4; D gene ambiguous. Germline V gives CDR1 LNHDA, CDR2 SQIVND (reference sequence). This CDR3 is built from 14 residues. Between the trimmed V and J ends, which lost 6 bases and 0 bases, there was a span of 8 bases. The CDR3 loop is CASRRIATNEKLFF. CDR3 DNA: TGTGCCAGTAGGAGGATTGCAACTAATGAAAAACTGTTTTTT.

This sequence joins TRBV7-9 and TRBJ1-3; TRBD1 matches 9 bases. Trimming cost V 5 bases and J 0 bases; bases outside gene matches: 2. The germline V gene has CDR1 SEHNR and CDR2 FQNEAQ (reference sequence). The CDR3 sequence is 15 residues long. The chain's CDR3 is CASSQGQGSGNTIYF. CDR3 sequence (DNA): TGTGCCAGCAGCCAGGGACAGGGCTCTGGAAACACCATATATTTT.

The chain recombines TRBV19 with TRBJ2-7; TRBD1 agrees at 7 bases. V trimming: 5 bases; J trimming: 6 bases; junction bases outside the gene matches: 4. Germline-derived CDR1 and CDR2 are LNHDA and SQIVND (reference sequence). This CDR3 has 12 residues. The CDR3 sequence is CASSFRDSEQYF. CDR3 nucleotides: TGTGCCAGTAGTTTTCGGGACAGCGAGCAGTACTTC.

The chain uses TRBV9 and TRBJ1-5; TRBD1 matches at 7 bases. V trimming: 4 bases; J trimming: 7 bases; junction bases outside the gene matches: 11. CDR3 length: 15 amino acids. Germline V gives CDR1 SGDLS, CDR2 YYNGEE. The CDR3 DNA reads as TGTGCCAGCAGCCCCCAGGGGGTGGCAGGGCAGCCCCAGCATTTT. It is translated as CASSPQGVAGQPQHF.

The rearrangement joins TRBV19 to TRBJ1-2; the match to TRBD1 covers 7 bases. V lost 6 bases to trimming and J lost 4 bases; unmatched junction nucleotides: 14. This CDR3 contains 16 residues. Germline V gene data show CDR1 as LNHDA and CDR2 as SQIVND (reference sequence). The CDR3 DNA reads as TGTGCCAGTAGAAGGGACAGTGGCATGGTCGGCTATGGCTACACCTTC. This sequence encodes CASRRDSGMVGYGYTF.

The J gene is TRBJ1-2, the V gene TRBV4-3, with TRBD1 matching 10 bases. This CDR3 has 17 amino acids. After removal of 0 bases from V and 7 bases from J, the junction contained 11 bases not matched to a gene. Germline V CDR1 and CDR2: LGHNA, YSLEER. The CDR3 sequence is CASSQEPPDRGELGYTF. CDR3 nucleotides: TGCGCCAGCAGCCAAGAACCCCCGGACAGGGGGGAGCTTGGCTACACCTTC.

The chain has TRBV6-2 or TRBV6-3 and TRBJ1-1; a possible D gene is TRBD1 (5 bases). Germline CDR1 reads MNHEY; CDR2 reads SVGEGT. This CDR3 is built from 16 residues. Trimming removed 5 bases at V and 4 bases at J, with 20 bases between. The chain's CDR3 is CASSRPGRGKSTEAFF. The DNA for the CDR3 is TGTGCCAGCAGTAGGCCTGGGAGGGGAAAGAGCACTGAAGCTTTCTTT.

There are a few counts of this clone. The chain uses TRBV5-1 and TRBJ1-2; 7 positions match TRBD1. CDR1 SGHRS and CDR2 YFSETQ come from the germline V gene. This CDR3 comprises 14 residues. The junction had 12 bases not matched to a gene; V was cut back by 5 bases and J by 8 bases. CDR3 DNA sequence: TGCGCCAGCAGATTCAACCGGGACAGAAAGGGCTACACCTTC. Protein sequence: CASRFNRDRKGYTF.

The chain joins TRBV5-1 to TRBJ2-3; the D gene is possibly TRBD2 (6 bases). In germline, CDR1 is SGHRS, CDR2 YFSETQ. CDR3 size: 14 residues. Between the trimmed V and J ends, which lost 0 bases and 6 bases, there was a span of 11 bases. CDR3 amino acids: CASSLGPAGDTQYF. Written as DNA, the CDR3 is TGCGCCAGCAGCTTGGGGCCGGCGGGGGATACGCAGTATTTT.

As concerns this clone: The sample contains more than one DNA sequence encoding this CDR3. This CDR3 reads CASSLAGGGTEAFF. For the CDR3, the DNA is TGTGCCAGCAGCTTAGCTGGGGGGGGGACTGAAGCTTTCTTT. The chain links TRBV7-8 to TRBJ1-1, with D possibly TRBD1 on 5 matching bases. V was clipped by 0 bases and J by 5 bases, with 10 bases between them. CDR3 length: 14 amino acids. In germline, CDR1 is SGHVS, CDR2 FQNEAQ.

The chain employs TRBV11-2 and TRBJ1-3, with D possibly being TRBD1 (6 bases). The CDR3 runs to 15 residues. V was pared by 4 bases and J by 4 bases, with 14 bases between. Germline-derived CDR1 and CDR2 are SGHAT and FQNNGV. The CDR3: CASSYRQAAGNTIYF. CDR3 sequence (DNA): TGTGCCAGCAGCTACCGACAGGCAGCGGGAAACACCATATATTTT.

V is TRBV5-1 and J is TRBJ2-2, with 8 nucleotides matching TRBD1. V dropped 4 bases and J dropped 4; count of bases not matched to a gene: 21. CDR1 and CDR2 (germline): SGHRS, YFSETQ. There are 20 residues in the CDR3. The CDR3 coding sequence is TGCGCCAGCAGCACCGTCGGCCGGACGTCTCGACAGGGGACCACCGGGGAGCTGTTTTTT. Translating gives CASSTVGRTSRQGTTGELFF.

The rearrangement joins TRBV30 to TRBJ1-3; no firm D call. Trimming took 0 bases from V and 2 from J, leaving 8 bases between them. Per germline, CDR1 GTSNPN and CDR2 SVGIG (reference sequence). The CDR3 runs to 14 residues. CDR3 loop: CAWSVAVPGNTIYF. The CDR3 DNA sequence: TGTGCCTGGAGTGTGGCAGTCCCTGGAAACACCATATATTTT.